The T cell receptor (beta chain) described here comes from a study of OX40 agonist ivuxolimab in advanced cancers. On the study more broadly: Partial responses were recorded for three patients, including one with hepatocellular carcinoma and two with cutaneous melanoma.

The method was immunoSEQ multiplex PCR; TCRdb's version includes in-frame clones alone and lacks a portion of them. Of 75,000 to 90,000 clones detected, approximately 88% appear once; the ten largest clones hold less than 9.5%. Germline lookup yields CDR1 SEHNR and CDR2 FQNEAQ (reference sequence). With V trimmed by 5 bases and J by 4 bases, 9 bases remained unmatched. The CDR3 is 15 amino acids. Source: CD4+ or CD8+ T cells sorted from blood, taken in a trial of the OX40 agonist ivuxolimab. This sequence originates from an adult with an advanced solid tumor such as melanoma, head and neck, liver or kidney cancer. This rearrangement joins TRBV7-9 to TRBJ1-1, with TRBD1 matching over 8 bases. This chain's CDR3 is CASSVIQGDITEAFF. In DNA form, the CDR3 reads TGTGCCAGCAGCGTTATACAGGGGGATATCACTGAAGCTTTCTTT.